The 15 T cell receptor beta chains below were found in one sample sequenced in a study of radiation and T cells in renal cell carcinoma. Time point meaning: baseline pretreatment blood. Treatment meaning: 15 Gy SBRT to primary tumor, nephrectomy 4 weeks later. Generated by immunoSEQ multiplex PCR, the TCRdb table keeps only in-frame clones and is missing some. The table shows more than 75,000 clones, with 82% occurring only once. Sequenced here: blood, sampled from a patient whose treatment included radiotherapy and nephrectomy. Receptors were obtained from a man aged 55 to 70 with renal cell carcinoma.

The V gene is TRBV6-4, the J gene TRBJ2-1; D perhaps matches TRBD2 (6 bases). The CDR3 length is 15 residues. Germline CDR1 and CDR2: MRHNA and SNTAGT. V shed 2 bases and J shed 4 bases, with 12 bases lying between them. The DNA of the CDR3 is TGTGCCAGCAGTGACAACGGGGGTGGATACAATGAGCAGTTCTTC. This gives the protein CASSDNGGGYNEQFF.

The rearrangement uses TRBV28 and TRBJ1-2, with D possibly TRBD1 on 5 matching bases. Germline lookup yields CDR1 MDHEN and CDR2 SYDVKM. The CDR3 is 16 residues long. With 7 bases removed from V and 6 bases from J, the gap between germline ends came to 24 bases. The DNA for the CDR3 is TGTGCCAGCACCCCCGTTGGGGGGGACCCTAGAGATGGCTACACCTTC. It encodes CASTPVGGDPRDGYTF.

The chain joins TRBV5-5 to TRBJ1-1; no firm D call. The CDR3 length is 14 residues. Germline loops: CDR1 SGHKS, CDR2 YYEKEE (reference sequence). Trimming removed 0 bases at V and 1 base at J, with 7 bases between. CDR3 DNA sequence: TGTGCCAGCAGCTTGGGGGCAGCGAACACTGAAGCTTTCTTT. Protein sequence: CASSLGAANTEAFF.

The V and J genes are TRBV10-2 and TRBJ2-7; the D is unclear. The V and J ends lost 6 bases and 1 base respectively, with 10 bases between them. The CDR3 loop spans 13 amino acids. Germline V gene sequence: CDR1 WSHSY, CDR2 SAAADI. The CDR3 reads CASSLVGSYEQYF. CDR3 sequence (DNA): TGCGCCAGCAGCTTAGTCGGTTCCTACGAGCAGTACTTC.

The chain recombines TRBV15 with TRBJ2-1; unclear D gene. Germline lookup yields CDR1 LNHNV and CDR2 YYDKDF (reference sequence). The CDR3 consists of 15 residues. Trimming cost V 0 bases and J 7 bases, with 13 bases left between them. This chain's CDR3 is CATSRDRTMNNEQFF. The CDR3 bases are TGTGCCACCAGCAGAGATCGCACTATGAATAATGAGCAGTTCTTC.

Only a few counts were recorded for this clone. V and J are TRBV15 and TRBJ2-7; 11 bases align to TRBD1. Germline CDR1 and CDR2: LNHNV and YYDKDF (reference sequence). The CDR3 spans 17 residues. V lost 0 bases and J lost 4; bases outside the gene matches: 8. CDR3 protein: CATSRERLGQGVYEQYF. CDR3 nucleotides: TGTGCCACCAGCAGAGAACGTTTGGGACAGGGGGTTTACGAGCAGTACTTC. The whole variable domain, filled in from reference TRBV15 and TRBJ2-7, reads DAMVIQNPRYQVTQFGKPVTLSCSQTLNHNVMYWYQQKSSQAPKLLFHYYDKDFNNEADTPDNFQSRRPNTSFCFLDIRSPGLGDTAMYLCATSRERLGQGVYEQYFGPGTRLTVT.

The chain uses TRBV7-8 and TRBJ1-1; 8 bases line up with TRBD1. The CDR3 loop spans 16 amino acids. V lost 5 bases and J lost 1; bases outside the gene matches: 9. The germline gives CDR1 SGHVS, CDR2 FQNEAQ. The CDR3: CASSRYRTGWNTEAFF. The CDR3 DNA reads TGTGCCAGCAGCCGGTATAGGACAGGGTGGAACACTGAAGCTTTCTTT.

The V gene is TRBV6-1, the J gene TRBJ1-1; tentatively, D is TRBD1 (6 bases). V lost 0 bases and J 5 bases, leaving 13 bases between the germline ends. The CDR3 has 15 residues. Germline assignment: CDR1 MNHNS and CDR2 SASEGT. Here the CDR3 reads CASSEAPGGLTEAFF. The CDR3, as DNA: TGTGCCAGCAGTGAAGCGCCGGGGGGCCTTACTGAAGCTTTCTTT.

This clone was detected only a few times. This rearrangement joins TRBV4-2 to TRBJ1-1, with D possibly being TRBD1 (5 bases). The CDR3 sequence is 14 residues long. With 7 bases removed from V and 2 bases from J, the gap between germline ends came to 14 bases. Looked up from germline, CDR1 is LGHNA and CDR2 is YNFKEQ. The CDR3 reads CASTPATANTEAFF. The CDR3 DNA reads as TGTGCCAGCACCCCAGCGACAGCAAACACTGAAGCTTTCTTT.

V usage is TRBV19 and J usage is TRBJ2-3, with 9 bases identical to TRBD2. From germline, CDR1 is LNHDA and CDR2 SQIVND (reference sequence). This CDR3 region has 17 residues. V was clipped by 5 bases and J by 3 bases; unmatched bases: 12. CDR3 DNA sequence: TGTGCCAGTAGTGTGCTCGCGGGAGGGCCGGTAACAGATACGCAGTATTTT. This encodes CASSVLAGGPVTDTQYF.

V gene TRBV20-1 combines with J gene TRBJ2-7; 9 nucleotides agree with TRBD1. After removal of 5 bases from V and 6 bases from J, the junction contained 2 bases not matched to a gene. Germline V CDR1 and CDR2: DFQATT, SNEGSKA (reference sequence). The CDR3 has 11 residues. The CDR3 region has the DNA TGCAGTGCTCCGACAGGGGGCGAGCAGTACTTC. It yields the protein CSAPTGGEQYF.

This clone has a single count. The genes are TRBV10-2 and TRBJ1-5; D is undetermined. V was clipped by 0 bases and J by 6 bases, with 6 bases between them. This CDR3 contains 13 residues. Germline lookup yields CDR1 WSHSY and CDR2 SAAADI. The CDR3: CASSESEGQPQHF. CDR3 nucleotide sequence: TGCGCCAGCAGTGAGTCGGAAGGTCAGCCCCAGCATTTT.

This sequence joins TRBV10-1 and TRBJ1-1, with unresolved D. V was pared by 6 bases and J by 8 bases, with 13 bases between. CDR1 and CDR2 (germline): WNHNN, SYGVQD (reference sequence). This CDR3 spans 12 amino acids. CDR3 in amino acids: CASSKVGGEAFF. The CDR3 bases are TGCGCCAGCAGCAAAGTGGGAGGGGAAGCTTTCTTT.

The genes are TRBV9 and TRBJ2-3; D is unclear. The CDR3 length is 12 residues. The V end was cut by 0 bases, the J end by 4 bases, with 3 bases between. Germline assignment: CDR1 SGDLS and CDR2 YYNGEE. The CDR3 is CASSVEADTQYF. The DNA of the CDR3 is TGTGCCAGCAGCGTAGAGGCAGATACGCAGTATTTT.

The CDR3 DNA follows: TGTGCCAGCAGCAAGGGGGGGAAGAGCTCCTACAATGAGCAGTTCTTC. This codes for CASSKGGKSSYNEQFF. V is TRBV21-1 and J is TRBJ2-1; the table's D call TRBD2 went unverified against the DNA. TRBV21-1 is a pseudogene locus. The CDR3 has 16 amino acids.